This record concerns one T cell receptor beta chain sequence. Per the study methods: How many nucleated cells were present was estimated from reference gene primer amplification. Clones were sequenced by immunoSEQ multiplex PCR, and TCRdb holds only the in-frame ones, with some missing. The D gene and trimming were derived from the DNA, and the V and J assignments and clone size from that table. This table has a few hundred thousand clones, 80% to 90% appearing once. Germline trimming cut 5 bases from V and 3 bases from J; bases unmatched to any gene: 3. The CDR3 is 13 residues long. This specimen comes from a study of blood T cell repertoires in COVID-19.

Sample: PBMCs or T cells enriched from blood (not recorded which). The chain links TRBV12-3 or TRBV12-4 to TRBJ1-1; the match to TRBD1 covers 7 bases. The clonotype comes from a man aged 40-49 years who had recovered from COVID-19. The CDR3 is CASSLGQYTEAFF. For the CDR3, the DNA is TGTGCCAGCAGTCTGGGACAGTACACTGAAGCTTTCTTT.